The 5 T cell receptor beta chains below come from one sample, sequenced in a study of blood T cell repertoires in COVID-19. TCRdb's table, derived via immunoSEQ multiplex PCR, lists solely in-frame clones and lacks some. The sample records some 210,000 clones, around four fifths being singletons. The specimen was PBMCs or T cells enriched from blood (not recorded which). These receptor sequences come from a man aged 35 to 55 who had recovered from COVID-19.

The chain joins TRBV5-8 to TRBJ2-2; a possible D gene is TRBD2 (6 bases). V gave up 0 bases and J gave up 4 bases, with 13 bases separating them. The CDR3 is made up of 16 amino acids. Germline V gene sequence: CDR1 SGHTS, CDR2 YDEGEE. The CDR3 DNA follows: TGTGCCAGCAGCTTGGGGGGGGATTCCCGCACCGGGGAGCTGTTTTTT. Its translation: CASSLGGDSRTGELFF.

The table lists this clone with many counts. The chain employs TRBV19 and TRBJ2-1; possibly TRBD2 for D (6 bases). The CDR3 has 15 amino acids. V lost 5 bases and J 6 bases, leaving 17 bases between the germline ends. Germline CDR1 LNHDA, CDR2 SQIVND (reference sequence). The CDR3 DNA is TGTGCCAGTAGTGCGCTCCAAACTAGCCGCAATGAGCAGTTCTTC. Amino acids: CASSALQTSRNEQFF. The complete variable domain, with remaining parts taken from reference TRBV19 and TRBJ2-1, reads DGGITQSPKYLFRKEGQNVTLSCEQNLNHDAMYWYRQDPGQGLRLIYYSQIVNDFQKGDIAEGYSVSREKKESFPLTVTSAQKNPTAFYLCASSALQTSRNEQFFGPGTRLTVL.

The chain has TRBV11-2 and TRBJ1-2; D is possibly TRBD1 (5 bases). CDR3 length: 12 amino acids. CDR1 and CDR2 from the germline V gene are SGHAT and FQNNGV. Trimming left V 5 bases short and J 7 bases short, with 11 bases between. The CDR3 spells CASSLQGRGYTF. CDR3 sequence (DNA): TGTGCCAGCAGCCTCCAGGGTCGTGGCTACACCTTC.

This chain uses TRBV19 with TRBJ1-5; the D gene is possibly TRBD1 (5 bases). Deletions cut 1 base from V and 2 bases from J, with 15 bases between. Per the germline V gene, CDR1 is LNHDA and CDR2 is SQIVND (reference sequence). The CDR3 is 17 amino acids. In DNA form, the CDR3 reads TGTGCCAGTAGTATAGGCAGGGCCCTTTTACGCAATCAGCCCCAGCATTTT. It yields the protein CASSIGRALLRNQPQHF.

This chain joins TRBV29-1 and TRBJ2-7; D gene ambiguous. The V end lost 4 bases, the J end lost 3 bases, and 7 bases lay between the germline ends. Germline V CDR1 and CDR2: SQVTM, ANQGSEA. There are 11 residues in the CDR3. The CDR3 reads CSVVHDYEQYF. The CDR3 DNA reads TGCAGCGTTGTACACGACTACGAGCAGTACTTC.